Described below is a single TCR beta chain sequence and its context. Its antigen target is currently unknown. The input lacks base qualities; no much larger clone sits a single base away. The immunoSEQ Assay, a bias-controlled multiplex PCR, was used to amplify TCRbeta CDR3 regions from genomic DNA. Processing in the source paper ran as follows. The number of nucleated cells in each sample was estimated from the amplification of reference gene primers within the assay. To quantify the absolute abundance of each unique TCRbeta CDR3 rearrangement, sequence reads were collapsed and filtered. For each sample, productive Simpson clonality was calculated as the square root of Simpson's diversity index across productive rearrangements. In its TCRdb copy, this immuneACCESS table keeps in-frame sequences only and misses some clones. Where compared with another copy, unresolved V genes explain less than half of these, and the others have no known cause. V and J calls and clone size are those listed in that table; D and trimming were worked out from the DNA. This sample lists some 240,000 clones; 84% were detected once. About 1.5% of the sample is in the top ten clones.

The CDR3 holds 14 amino acids from the cysteine to the phenylalanine. Only the CDR3 part of the read is kept: 42 bases, read in frame from the first base. At the junction V is shortened by 5 bases and J by 6 bases; bases outside the gene matches: 7. Reading the germline V gene gives CDR1 ENHRY and CDR2 SYGVKD. Another Seattle source contributed samples from volunteer blood donors who had recovered from COVID-19. Whole blood was collected in K2EDTA tubes by collaborating institutions according to the institutions' own protocols. For TCRbeta analysis, collaborators shipped samples as frozen whole blood, isolated PBMCs, or DNA extracted from either of those sample types. This sample was included in a study of blood T cell repertoires in COVID-19 (dated by TCRdb to 2020 to 2021). Study-level background: The collaborator samples originated in the United States, Italy and Spain and spanned the acute and convalescent phases of COVID-19. The prospective study material was composed of cDNA or gDNA derived from T cells, B-cell-depleted T cells, or PBMCs. Subjects who had been exposed to COVID-19, were actively infected with it, or had recovered from it provided the deeply sampled blood TCRbeta repertoires that made up the dataset. The repertoires were released in a freely available public database intended as a resource for research on the immune response to SARS-CoV-2. Samples were obtained from the ongoing ImmuneRACE study (first 160 participants) and from some 1,200 subjects provided by 6 global collaborators. Sample metadata almost always included a de-identified subject ID, COVID-19 status, age in years and sex. Where available, HLA class I and class II types were obtained from metadata supplied by the sample provider rather than from assay-based typing.

What the authors observed across the whole study: The quantity of clinical and demographic metadata differed by source and by participant and was supplied without curation.

This receptor chain uses TRBV10-3 and TRBJ1-2, with 9 bases matching TRBD1. Sequencing input: peripheral blood. The sequence came from a woman in her thirties or forties who had recovered from COVID-19. At the DNA level, the sequence is TGTGCCATCAGTAAGCTGGACAGGGGAGATGGCTACACCTTC. Translated, it reads CAISKLDRGDGYTF.